The T cell receptor beta chain described here comes from a study of blood T cell repertoires in COVID-19. Overall study: The United States, Italy and Spain provided the acute and convalescent COVID-19 samples.

Participant reports of clinical history set cohort assignment. CDR1 is SGHDN, CDR2 FVKESK, per germline. This CDR3 region has 15 residues. V was clipped by 1 base and J by 0 bases, with 9 bases between them. In the original processing: Amplification of reference gene primers provided the estimated nucleated cell counts. Produced via immunoSEQ multiplex PCR; TCRdb's table is partial and in-frame only. The V and J calls and clone size were taken over from that table, and D and trimming were inferred from the DNA. In the table there are about 130,000 clones, over 80% of which are singletons. This clonotype was sampled from a man aged 25 to 40 who had recovered from COVID-19. V gene TRBV14 combines with J gene TRBJ1-2; D not resolved. Input material: PBMCs or T cells enriched from blood (not recorded which). The CDR3: CASSQVVAPNYGYTF. The CDR3 bases are TGTGCCAGCAGCCAAGTCGTAGCCCCTAACTATGGCTACACCTTC. Supplemented by reference TRBV14 and TRBJ1-2, the full variable domain reads EAGVTQFPSHSVIEKGQTVTLRCDPISGHDNLYWYRRVMGKEIKFLLHFVKESKQDESGMPNNRFLAERTGGTYSTLKVQPAELEDSGVYFCASSQVVAPNYGYTFGSGTRLTVV.